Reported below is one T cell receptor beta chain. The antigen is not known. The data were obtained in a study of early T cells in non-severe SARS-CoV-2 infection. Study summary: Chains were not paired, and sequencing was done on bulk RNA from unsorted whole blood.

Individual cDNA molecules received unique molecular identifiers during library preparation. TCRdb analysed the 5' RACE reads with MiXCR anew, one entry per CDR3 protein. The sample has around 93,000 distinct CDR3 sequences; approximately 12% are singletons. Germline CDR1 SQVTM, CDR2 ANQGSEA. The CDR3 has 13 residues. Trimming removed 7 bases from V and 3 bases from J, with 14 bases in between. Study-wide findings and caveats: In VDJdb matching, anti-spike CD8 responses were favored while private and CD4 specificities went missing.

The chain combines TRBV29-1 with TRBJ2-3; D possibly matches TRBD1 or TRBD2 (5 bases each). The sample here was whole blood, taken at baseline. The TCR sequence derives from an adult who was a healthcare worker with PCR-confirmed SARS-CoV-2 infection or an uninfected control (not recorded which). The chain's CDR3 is CSALGRPTDTQYF. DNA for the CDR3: TGCAGCGCCCTGGGACGCCCTACAGATACGCAGTATTTT.